Listed below are T cell receptor beta chains from one sample, sequenced in a study of T-cell memory formation after mild COVID-19. Each CDR3 protein is one row after TCRdb ran MiXCR on the 5' RACE reads. The sample consists of 400,000 to 500,000 distinct CDR3 sequences, 20% to 25% of them appearing once. Sequencing input: PBMCs or a T cell subset sorted from them (not recorded which). These TCRs come from an adult woman who had mild COVID-19 (a few samples of this study predate the infection). Cell type and time point are not known. Both conserved end residues are part of each CDR3. D genes are given only for firm matches. Only part of the rows carry a size: once, few, many, or a class if the clone is expanded.

clone_size	d_call	v_call	j_call	cdr3_aa	cdr3_nt
.	TRBD1	TRBV5-6	TRBJ1-1	CASSLGTGITEAFF	TGTGCCAGCAGCTTGGGGACAGGGATCACTGAAGCTTTCTTT
.	TRBD2	TRBV29-1	TRBJ2-1	CSVGLAGSIF	TGCAGCGTTGGACTAGCGGGATCGATCTTC
few	TRBD1	TRBV4-2	TRBJ2-2	CASSLGQGWTGELFF	TGTGCCAGCAGCCTAGGACAGGGCTGGACCGGGGAGCTGTTTTTT
few	.	TRBV7-9	TRBJ1-1	CASSFSRDTEAFF	TGTGCCAGCAGCTTCAGTAGGGACACTGAAGCTTTCTTT
many	.	TRBV3-1	TRBJ2-7	CASSPGTPPYEQYF	TGTGCCAGCAGCCCCGGGACGCCCCCCTACGAGCAGTACTTC
.	.	TRBV19	TRBJ1-5	CASSAPGVSNQPQHF	TGTGCCAGTAGTGCCCCAGGGGTTAGCAATCAGCCCCAGCATTTT
few	.	TRBV12-3/TRBV12-4	TRBJ1-1	CASSLEGVEAFF	TGTGCCAGCAGTCTGGAAGGGGTTGAAGCTTTCTTT
few	TRBD1	TRBV24-1	TRBJ2-1	CAIRDRGLGEQFF	TGTGCCATCCGGGACAGGGGTTTGGGTGAGCAGTTCTTC
many	TRBD1	TRBV5-1	TRBJ2-1	CASRPGQGLNEQFF	TGCGCCAGCAGACCGGGACAGGGCTTAAATGAGCAGTTCTTC
few	TRBD1	TRBV6-6	TRBJ1-1	CASSSSDRATEAFF	TGTGCCAGCAGTTCCTCGGACAGGGCCACTGAAGCTTTCTTT
few	.	TRBV18	TRBJ2-7	CASSPTEIYEQYF	TGTGCCAGCTCACCGACAGAGATCTACGAGCAGTACTTC
.	TRBD1	TRBV10-3	TRBJ1-2	CAISGQGSYGYTF	TGTGCCATCAGTGGACAGGGTAGCTATGGCTACACCTTC
few	TRBD1	TRBV9	TRBJ2-5	CASSESPRQGVETQYF	TGTGCCAGCAGCGAGTCGCCGCGACAGGGAGTTGAGACCCAGTACTTC
.	.	TRBV4-2	TRBJ2-1	CASSQNSGNGEQFF	TGTGCCAGCAGCCAAAATTCCGGGAATGGTGAGCAGTTCTTC
.	TRBD1	TRBV12-3/TRBV12-4	TRBJ1-2	CASSLVRQGARGYTF	TGTGCCAGCAGTTTAGTTAGGCAGGGGGCGCGTGGCTACACCTTC
few	.	TRBV10-3	TRBJ2-5	CAIRRRDGETQYF	TGTGCCATCAGGAGACGGGACGGGGAGACCCAGTACTTC
.	TRBD2	TRBV11-1	TRBJ2-7	CASSRGLELGEQYF	TGTGCCAGCAGCCGGGGACTAGAACTCGGGGAGCAGTACTTC
.	TRBD1	TRBV12-3/TRBV12-4	TRBJ2-3	CASSPDREEDTQYF	TGTGCCAGCAGCCCGGACAGGGAAGAAGATACGCAGTATTTT
.	.	TRBV19	TRBJ1-1	CASSIDPAPNTEAFF	TGTGCCAGTAGTATAGACCCGGCGCCGAACACTGAAGCTTTCTTT
few	TRBD1	TRBV20-1	TRBJ2-1	CSARPGVVVGTGNNEQFF	TGCAGTGCTAGGCCCGGGGTAGTGGTCGGGACAGGGAACAATGAGCAGTTCTTC
.	TRBD2	TRBV7-3	TRBJ2-3	CASSSRRGTSGPSTDTQYF	TGTGCCAGCAGCTCCCGGAGGGGGACTAGCGGGCCGAGCACAGATACGCAGTATTTT
.	.	TRBV20-1	TRBJ2-1	CSAGWAGTRDEQFF	TGCAGTGCTGGGTGGGCCGGCACTCGAGATGAGCAGTTCTTC
many	.	TRBV6-6	TRBJ2-5	CASSYSGGLQETQYF	TGTGCCAGCAGTTACTCCGGGGGGCTTCAAGAGACCCAGTACTTC
few	.	TRBV7-8	TRBJ1-4	CASRPSEGRGRKLFF	TGTGCCAGCAGACCCTCTGAGGGCAGGGGACGAAAACTGTTTTTT
few	TRBD1	TRBV7-8	TRBJ2-6	CASRRRPGQETISGANVLTF	TGTGCCAGCAGGCGAAGGCCGGGACAGGAGACTATCTCTGGGGCCAACGTCCTGACTTTC
few	.	TRBV13	TRBJ1-5	CASSSGPSRPQHF	TGTGCCAGCAGCTCCGGGCCCTCCCGGCCCCAGCATTTT
few	.	TRBV11-2	TRBJ2-3	CASSSNRASTDTQYF	TGTGCCAGCAGCTCTAATCGGGCGTCCACAGATACGCAGTATTTT
.	.	TRBV5-6	TRBJ1-1	CASSLVVARAPEAFF	TGTGCCAGCAGCTTGGTCGTCGCCAGGGCCCCTGAAGCTTTCTTT
.	TRBD1	TRBV7-9	TRBJ1-2	CASSFTGGAGGYTF	TGTGCCAGCAGCTTTACAGGGGGCGCCGGTGGCTACACCTTC
.	TRBD2	TRBV12-3/TRBV12-4	TRBJ2-3	CASSLGLADTDTQYF	TGTGCCAGCAGTTTGGGACTAGCGGACACAGATACGCAGTATTTT
.	TRBD1	TRBV29-1	TRBJ1-1	CSVSMTGENTEAFF	TGCAGCGTCTCAATGACAGGGGAAAACACTGAAGCTTTCTTT
.	.	TRBV20-1	TRBJ1-2	CSARDIGGYTF	TGCAGTGCTAGAGATATAGGAGGCTACACCTTC
.	TRBD2	TRBV6-2/TRBV6-3	TRBJ2-3	CASRASGAVDTQYF	TGTGCCAGCAGAGCTAGCGGGGCTGTAGATACGCAGTATTTT
few	.	TRBV7-2	TRBJ1-1	CASNLGSGRMNTEAFF	TGTGCCAGCAACCTTGGGTCAGGGAGGATGAACACTGAAGCTTTCTTT
few	TRBD2	TRBV20-1	TRBJ2-1	CSGRAGSDEQFF	TGCAGTGGACGAGCGGGATCAGATGAGCAGTTCTTC
many	.	TRBV12-3/TRBV12-4	TRBJ1-1	CASSLRGMNTEAFF	TGTGCCAGCAGTTTAAGGGGGATGAACACTGAAGCTTTCTTT
few	.	TRBV30	TRBJ2-3	CAWSVRHRDTQYF	TGTGCCTGGAGTGTACGCCATAGGGATACGCAGTATTTT
.	.	TRBV6-5	TRBJ1-1	CASSYSPKTEAFF	TGTGCCAGCAGTTACTCCCCAAAAACTGAAGCTTTCTTT
many	.	TRBV12-3/TRBV12-4	TRBJ2-1	CASSLTPWNEQFF	TGTGCCAGCAGCCTTACACCCTGGAATGAGCAGTTCTTC
.	.	TRBV5-1	TRBJ2-1	CASSLEPGQIEQFF	TGCGCCAGCAGCTTGGAGCCGGGACAAATTGAGCAGTTCTTC
few	TRBD1	TRBV5-5	TRBJ2-3	CASSLGQGNADTQYF	TGTGCCAGCAGCTTGGGACAGGGAAACGCAGATACGCAGTATTTT
.	.	TRBV5-5	TRBJ1-1	CASSFGQSNTEAFF	TGTGCCAGCAGCTTTGGACAGTCCAACACTGAAGCTTTCTTT